A selection of T cell receptor beta chains follows, all from one sample in a study of shared clonotypes between healthy human individuals. Some clones are missing from TCRdb's copy, which holds only in-frame ones; the method was immunoSEQ multiplex PCR. This table holds around 510,000 clones, just over 75% found once. The sequenced material came from PBMCs. All receptors come from a woman in her forties in good health. Some clones in this sample may be carry-over from other donors' samples. The CDR3 runs from the conserved cysteine through the conserved F or W. A D gene is named only where the DNA matches it firmly. The size field is filled for only some rows; it gives once, few, many or a size class.

D gene: TRBD2
J gene: TRBJ2-1
V gene: TRBV28
clone size: -
CDR3 protein: CASITSGNNEQFF
CDR3 DNA: TGTGCCAGCATTACCAGCGGGAACAATGAGCAGTTCTTC

D gene: -
J gene: TRBJ2-7
V gene: TRBV7-9
clone size: once
CDR3 protein: CASSQTQGSSYEQYF
CDR3 DNA: TGTGCCAGCAGCCAAACCCAGGGGAGCTCCTACGAGCAGTACTTC

D gene: TRBD1
J gene: TRBJ2-2
V gene: TRBV6-6
clone size: -
CDR3 protein: CASSQDRGNTGELFF
CDR3 DNA: TGTGCCAGCAGCCAGGACAGGGGGAACACCGGGGAGCTGTTTTTT

D gene: -
J gene: TRBJ2-7
V gene: TRBV27
clone size: -
CDR3 protein: CASSLEGGGKAEQYF
CDR3 DNA: TGTGCCAGCAGTTTAGAGGGAGGGGGGAAGGCGGAGCAGTACTTC

D gene: TRBD1
J gene: TRBJ1-4
V gene: TRBV10-3
clone size: -
CDR3 protein: CAISDREEGNEKLFF
CDR3 DNA: TGTGCCATCAGCGACAGGGAAGAGGGTAATGAAAAACTGTTTTTT

D gene: -
J gene: TRBJ1-1
V gene: TRBV25-1
clone size: few
CDR3 protein: CASSDSRTVNTEAFF
CDR3 DNA: TGTGCCAGCAGTGATTCTCGGACGGTGAACACTGAAGCTTTCTTT

D gene: -
J gene: TRBJ2-7
V gene: TRBV6-1
clone size: -
CDR3 protein: CASSDIGRVGEQYF
CDR3 DNA: TGTGCCAGCAGTGACATAGGCAGGGTGGGCGAGCAGTACTTC

D gene: -
J gene: TRBJ2-1
V gene: TRBV5-8
clone size: -
CDR3 protein: CASSLVREQFF
CDR3 DNA: TGTGCCAGCAGCTTGGTGAGGGAGCAGTTCTTC

D gene: -
J gene: TRBJ2-7
V gene: TRBV18
clone size: -
CDR3 protein: CASSPHRDLYSYEQYF
CDR3 DNA: TGTGCCAGCTCACCACACCGGGACTTATATTCCTACGAGCAGTACTTC

D gene: -
J gene: TRBJ1-1
V gene: TRBV7-2
clone size: -
CDR3 protein: CASSFRGNTEAFF
CDR3 DNA: TGTGCCAGCAGCTTTCGTGGGAACACTGAAGCTTTCTTT

D gene: TRBD1
J gene: TRBJ2-7
V gene: TRBV7-2
clone size: -
CDR3 protein: CASSSPGQGTYEQYF
CDR3 DNA: TGTGCCAGCAGCTCGCCGGGACAGGGAACCTACGAGCAGTACTTC

D gene: -
J gene: TRBJ2-7
V gene: TRBV2
clone size: -
CDR3 protein: CASSGLGSGVVYEQYF
CDR3 DNA: TGTGCCAGCAGTGGACTCGGTAGCGGAGTGGTGTACGAGCAGTACTTC

D gene: -
J gene: TRBJ1-2
V gene: TRBV30
clone size: -
CDR3 protein: CAWSPRTDGYTF
CDR3 DNA: TGTGCCTGGAGCCCCCGGACGGATGGCTACACCTTC

D gene: -
J gene: TRBJ2-7
V gene: TRBV2
clone size: -
CDR3 protein: CASSDENYEQYF
CDR3 DNA: TGTGCCAGCAGTGACGAAAACTACGAGCAGTACTTC

D gene: -
J gene: TRBJ1-5
V gene: TRBV7-3
clone size: -
CDR3 protein: CASSPSGAQPQHF
CDR3 DNA: TGTGCCAGCAGCCCCTCGGGGGCCCAGCCCCAGCATTTT

D gene: -
J gene: TRBJ2-5
V gene: TRBV7-9
clone size: -
CDR3 protein: CASSPRDFQETQYF
CDR3 DNA: TGTGCCAGCAGCCCTCGGGACTTCCAAGAGACCCAGTACTTC

D gene: TRBD2
J gene: TRBJ2-3
V gene: TRBV5-1
clone size: -
CDR3 protein: CASSREGADTQYF
CDR3 DNA: TGCGCCAGCAGCCGGGAGGGTGCAGATACGCAGTATTTT

D gene: -
J gene: TRBJ2-3
V gene: TRBV15
clone size: -
CDR3 protein: CATSVRTIDTQYF
CDR3 DNA: TGTGCCACCAGCGTCCGGACTATCGATACGCAGTATTTT

D gene: -
J gene: TRBJ1-6
V gene: TRBV30
clone size: -
CDR3 protein: CAWREQGFTYNSPLHF
CDR3 DNA: TGTGCCTGGAGGGAACAGGGATTCACCTATAATTCACCCCTCCACTTT

D gene: -
J gene: TRBJ1-1
V gene: TRBV4-1
clone size: -
CDR3 protein: CASSQAPENTEAFF
CDR3 DNA: TGCGCCAGCAGCCAAGCTCCAGAGAACACTGAAGCTTTCTTT

D gene: TRBD2
J gene: TRBJ2-7
V gene: TRBV19
clone size: -
CDR3 protein: CASSISLAGAHEQYF
CDR3 DNA: TGTGCCAGTAGTATAAGTCTAGCGGGAGCCCACGAGCAGTACTTC

D gene: TRBD2
J gene: TRBJ2-3
V gene: TRBV7-2
clone size: -
CDR3 protein: CASSLSSGSADTQYF
CDR3 DNA: TGTGCCAGCAGCCTCTCTAGCGGGAGCGCAGATACGCAGTATTTT

D gene: -
J gene: TRBJ2-2
V gene: TRBV18
clone size: -
CDR3 protein: CASSPAPAGELFF
CDR3 DNA: TGTGCCAGCTCACCTGCTCCGGCCGGGGAGCTGTTTTTT

D gene: -
J gene: TRBJ2-2
V gene: TRBV5-4
clone size: -
CDR3 protein: CASSAPSSNTGELFF
CDR3 DNA: TGTGCCAGCAGCGCCCCGTCCTCAAACACCGGGGAGCTGTTTTTT

D gene: -
J gene: TRBJ1-1
V gene: TRBV2
clone size: -
CDR3 protein: CASSDSGDGKAFF
CDR3 DNA: TGTGCCAGCAGTGATTCCGGGGATGGAAAAGCTTTCTTT

D gene: -
J gene: TRBJ2-7
V gene: TRBV7-9
clone size: -
CDR3 protein: CASSPGEDEQYF
CDR3 DNA: TGTGCCAGCAGCCCCGGAGAAGACGAGCAGTACTTC

D gene: TRBD2
J gene: TRBJ2-1
V gene: TRBV7-3
clone size: once
CDR3 protein: CASSALAAYNEQFF
CDR3 DNA: TGTGCCAGCAGCGCACTAGCGGCCTACAATGAGCAGTTCTTC

D gene: -
J gene: TRBJ1-4
V gene: TRBV6-1
clone size: -
CDR3 protein: CASSEAWTAGVATNEKLFF
CDR3 DNA: TGTGCCAGCAGTGAAGCCTGGACAGCTGGGGTTGCAACTAATGAAAAACTGTTTTTT

D gene: TRBD2
J gene: TRBJ2-3
V gene: TRBV9
clone size: -
CDR3 protein: CASSVPREGSGTDTQYF
CDR3 DNA: TGTGCCAGCAGCGTGCCCCGGGAGGGGAGTGGTACAGATACGCAGTATTTT

D gene: -
J gene: TRBJ1-1
V gene: TRBV4-2
clone size: many
CDR3 protein: CASSLNRWNTEAFF
CDR3 DNA: TGTGCCAGCAGCCTTAACCGGTGGAACACTGAAGCTTTCTTT